These 2 T cell receptor beta chains were all obtained from the same sample, sequenced in a study of response to subunit inactivated influenza vaccine. TCRdb used MiXCR to reprocess the RT-PCR reads, holding one entry per CDR3 protein. This table has about 190,000 distinct CDR3 sequences, 13% to 15% appearing once. The material was CD8+ T cells sorted from PBMCs, obtained 4 to 6 days after vaccination. The source is a man aged 45-65 years who received an inactivated influenza vaccine.

The chain uses TRBV3-1 and TRBJ2-2, with 8 bases that match TRBD1. Germline-derived CDR1 and CDR2 are LGHDT and YNNKEL (reference sequence). Trimming cost V 0 bases and J 3 bases; bases outside gene matches: 3. The CDR3 totals 16 residues. This CDR3 reads CASSQDGQGDTGELFF. Written as DNA, the CDR3 is TGTGCCAGCAGCCAAGATGGACAGGGCGACACCGGGGAGCTGTTTTTT.

This clonotype was recorded many times. This chain joins TRBV18 and TRBJ2-1; unclear D gene. The CDR3 has 11 residues. Trimming removed 3 bases at V and 6 bases at J, with 3 bases between. CDR1 is KGHSH and CDR2 is LQKENI in the germline V gene. The CDR3 coding sequence is TGTGCCAGCTCACCTTCCAATGAGCAGTTCTTC. Translated, it gives CASSPSNEQFF. Combining the CDR3 with reference TRBV18 and TRBJ2-1 gives the whole variable domain NAGVMQNPRHLVRRRGQEARLRCSPMKGHSHVYWYRQLPEEGLKFMVYLQKENIIDESGMPKERFSAEFPKEGPSILRIQQVVRGDSAAYFCASSPSNEQFFGPGTRLTVL.